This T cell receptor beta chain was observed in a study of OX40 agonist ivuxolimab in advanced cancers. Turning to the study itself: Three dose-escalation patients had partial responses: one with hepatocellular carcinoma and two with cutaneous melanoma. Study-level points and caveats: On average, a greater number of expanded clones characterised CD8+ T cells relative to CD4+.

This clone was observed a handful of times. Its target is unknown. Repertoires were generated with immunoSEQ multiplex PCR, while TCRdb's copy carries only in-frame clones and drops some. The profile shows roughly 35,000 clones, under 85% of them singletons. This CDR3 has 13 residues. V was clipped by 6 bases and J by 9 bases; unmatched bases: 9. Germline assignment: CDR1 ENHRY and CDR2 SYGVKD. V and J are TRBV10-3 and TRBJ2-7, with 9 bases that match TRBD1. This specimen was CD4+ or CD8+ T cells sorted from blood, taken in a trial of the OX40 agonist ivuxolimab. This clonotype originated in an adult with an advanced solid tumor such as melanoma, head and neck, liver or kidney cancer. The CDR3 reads CAISETGGAWQYF. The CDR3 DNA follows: TGTGCCATCAGCGAAACAGGGGGCGCGTGGCAGTACTTC.